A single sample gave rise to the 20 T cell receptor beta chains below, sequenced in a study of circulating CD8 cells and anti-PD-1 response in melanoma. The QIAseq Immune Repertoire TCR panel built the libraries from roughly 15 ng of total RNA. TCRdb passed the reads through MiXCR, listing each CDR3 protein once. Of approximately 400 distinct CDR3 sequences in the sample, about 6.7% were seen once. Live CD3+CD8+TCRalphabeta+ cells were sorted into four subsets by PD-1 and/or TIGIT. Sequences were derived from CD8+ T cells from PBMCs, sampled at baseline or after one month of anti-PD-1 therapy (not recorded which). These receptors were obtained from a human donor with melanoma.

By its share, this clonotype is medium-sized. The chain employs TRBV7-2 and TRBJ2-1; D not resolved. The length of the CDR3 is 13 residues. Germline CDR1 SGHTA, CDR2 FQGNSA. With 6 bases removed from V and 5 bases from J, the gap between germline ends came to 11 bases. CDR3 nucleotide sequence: TGTGCCAGCAGACCTCCGGTGAACAATGAGCAGTTCTTC. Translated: CASRPPVNNEQFF.

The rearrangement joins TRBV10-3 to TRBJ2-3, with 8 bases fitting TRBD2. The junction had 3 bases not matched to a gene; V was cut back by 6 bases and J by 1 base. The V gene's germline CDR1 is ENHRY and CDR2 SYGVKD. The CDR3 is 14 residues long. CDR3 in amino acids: CAISPAGGTDTQYF. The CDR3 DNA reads TGTGCCATCAGCCCAGCGGGGGGCACAGATACGCAGTATTTT.

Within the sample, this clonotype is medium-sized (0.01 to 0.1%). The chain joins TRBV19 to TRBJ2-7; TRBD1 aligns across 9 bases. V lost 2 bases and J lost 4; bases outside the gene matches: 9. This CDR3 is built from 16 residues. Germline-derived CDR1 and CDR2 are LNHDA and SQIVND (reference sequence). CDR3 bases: TGTGCCAGTAGTATAACCGGGACAGGGTTTATATACGAGCAGTACTTC. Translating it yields CASSITGTGFIYEQYF.

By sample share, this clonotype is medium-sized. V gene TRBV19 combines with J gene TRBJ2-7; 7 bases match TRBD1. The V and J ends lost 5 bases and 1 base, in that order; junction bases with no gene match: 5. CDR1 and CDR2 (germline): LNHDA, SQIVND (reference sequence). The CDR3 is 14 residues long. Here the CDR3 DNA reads TGTGCCAGTAGTCGGACAGGCTTTTCCTACGAGCAGTACTTC. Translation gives CASSRTGFSYEQYF.

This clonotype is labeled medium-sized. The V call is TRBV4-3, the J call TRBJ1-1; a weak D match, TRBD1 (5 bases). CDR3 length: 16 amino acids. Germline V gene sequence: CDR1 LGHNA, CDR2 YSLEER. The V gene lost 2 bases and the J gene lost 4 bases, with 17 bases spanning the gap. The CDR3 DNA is TGCGCCAGCAGCCAACGGGCAGGTCCCGGGGCCACTGAAGCTTTCTTT. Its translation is CASSQRAGPGATEAFF.

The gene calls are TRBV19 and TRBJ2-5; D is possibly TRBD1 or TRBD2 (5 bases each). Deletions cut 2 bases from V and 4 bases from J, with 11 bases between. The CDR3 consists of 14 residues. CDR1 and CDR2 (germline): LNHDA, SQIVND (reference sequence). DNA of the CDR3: TGTGCCAGTAGTATACGGGGCGCTGGAGAGACCCAGTACTTC. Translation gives CASSIRGAGETQYF.

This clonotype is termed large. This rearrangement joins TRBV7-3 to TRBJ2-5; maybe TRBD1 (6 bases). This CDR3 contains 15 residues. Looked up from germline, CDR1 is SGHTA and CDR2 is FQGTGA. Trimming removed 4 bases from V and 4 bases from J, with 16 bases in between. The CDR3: CASSSTGTWGETQYF. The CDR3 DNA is TGTGCCAGCAGCTCCACCGGGACATGGGGAGAGACCCAGTACTTC.

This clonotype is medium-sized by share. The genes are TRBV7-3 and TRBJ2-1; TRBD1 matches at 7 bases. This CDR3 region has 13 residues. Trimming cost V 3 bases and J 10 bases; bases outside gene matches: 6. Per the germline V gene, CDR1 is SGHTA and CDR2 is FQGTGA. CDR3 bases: TGTGCCAGCAGCTTGGGACAGCCATGGGAGCAGTTCTTC. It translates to CASSLGQPWEQFF. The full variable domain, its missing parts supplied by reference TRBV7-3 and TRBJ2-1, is GAGVSQTPSNKVTEKGKYVELRCDPISGHTALYWYRQSLGQGPEFLIYFQGTGAADDSGLPNDRFFAVRPEGSVSTLKIQRTERGDSAVYLCASSLGQPWEQFFGPGTRLTVL.

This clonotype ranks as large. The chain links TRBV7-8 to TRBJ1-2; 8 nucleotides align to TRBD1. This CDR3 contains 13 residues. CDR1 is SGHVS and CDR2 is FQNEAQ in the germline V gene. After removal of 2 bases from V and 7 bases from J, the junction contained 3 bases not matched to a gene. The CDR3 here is CASSLTTGVGYTF. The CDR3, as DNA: TGTGCCAGCAGCTTAACGACAGGGGTTGGCTACACCTTC.

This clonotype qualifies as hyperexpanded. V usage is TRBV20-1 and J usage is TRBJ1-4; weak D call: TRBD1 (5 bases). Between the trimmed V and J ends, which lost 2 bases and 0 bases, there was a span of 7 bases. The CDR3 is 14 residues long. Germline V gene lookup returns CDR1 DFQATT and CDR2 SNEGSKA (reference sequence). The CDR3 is CSARSTATNEKLFF. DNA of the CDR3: TGCAGTGCTAGATCGACAGCAACTAATGAAAAACTGTTTTTT.

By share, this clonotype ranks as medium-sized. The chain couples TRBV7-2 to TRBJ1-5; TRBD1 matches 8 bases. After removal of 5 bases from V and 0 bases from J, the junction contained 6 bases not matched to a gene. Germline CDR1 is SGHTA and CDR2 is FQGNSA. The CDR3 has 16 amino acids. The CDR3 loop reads CASSPKTGVSNQPQHF. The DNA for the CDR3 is TGTGCCAGCAGCCCTAAGACAGGGGTTAGCAATCAGCCCCAGCATTTT.

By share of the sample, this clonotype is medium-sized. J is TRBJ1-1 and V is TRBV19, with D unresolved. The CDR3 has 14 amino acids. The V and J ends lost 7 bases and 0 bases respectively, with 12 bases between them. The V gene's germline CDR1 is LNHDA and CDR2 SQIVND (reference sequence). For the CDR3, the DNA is TGTGCCAGTACCCCCGGACGGTTGAACACTGAAGCTTTCTTT. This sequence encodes CASTPGRLNTEAFF.

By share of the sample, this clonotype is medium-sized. The CDR3 nucleotides are TGTGCCACCAGTGATGAGGACTACCCGACCGGGGAGCTGTTTTTT. It encodes CATSDEDYPTGELFF. The J gene is TRBJ2-2, the V gene TRBV24-1; D might be TRBD2 (6 bases). The germline V gene encodes CDR1 KGHDR and CDR2 SFDVKD. V lost 3 bases and J 5 bases, leaving 12 bases between the germline ends. This CDR3 contains 15 residues.

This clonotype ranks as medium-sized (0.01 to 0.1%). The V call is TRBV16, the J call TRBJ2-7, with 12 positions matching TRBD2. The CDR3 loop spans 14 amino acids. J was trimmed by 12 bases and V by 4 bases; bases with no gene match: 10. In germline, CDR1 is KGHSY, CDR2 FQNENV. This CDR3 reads CASSLGTSGPQWYF. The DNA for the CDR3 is TGTGCCAGCAGCCTAGGGACTAGCGGGCCCCAATGGTACTTC.

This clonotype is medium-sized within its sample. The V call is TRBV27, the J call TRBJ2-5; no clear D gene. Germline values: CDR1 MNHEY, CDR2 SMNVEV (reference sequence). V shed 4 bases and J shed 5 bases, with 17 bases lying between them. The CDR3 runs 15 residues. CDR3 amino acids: CASSYSGSRVETQYF. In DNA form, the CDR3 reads TGTGCCAGCAGTTACTCCGGGTCCCGGGTTGAGACCCAGTACTTC.

In nucleotides, the CDR3 is TGCAGTGCTAGAGGTCAGGGGCCCTACGAGCAGTACTTC. This encodes CSARGQGPYEQYF. The rearrangement joins TRBV20-1 to TRBJ2-7, with D maybe TRBD1 (6 bases). In germline, CDR1 is DFQATT, CDR2 SNEGSKA (reference sequence). The CDR3 has 13 residues. V was pared by 1 base and J by 2 bases, with 9 bases between.

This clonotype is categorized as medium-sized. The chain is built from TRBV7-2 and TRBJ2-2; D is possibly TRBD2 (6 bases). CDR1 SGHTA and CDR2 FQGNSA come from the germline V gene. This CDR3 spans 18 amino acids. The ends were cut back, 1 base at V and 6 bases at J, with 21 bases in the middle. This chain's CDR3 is CASSLEPGTSEWAGELFF. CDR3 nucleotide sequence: TGTGCCAGCAGCTTAGAACCAGGGACTTCCGAGTGGGCCGGGGAGCTGTTTTTT. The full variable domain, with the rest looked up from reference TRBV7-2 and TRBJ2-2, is GAGVSQSPSNKVTEKGKDVELRCDPISGHTALYWYRQSLGQGLEFLIYFQGNSAPDKSGLPSDRFSAERTGGSVSTLTIQRTQQEDSAVYLCASSLEPGTSEWAGELFFGEGSRLTVL.

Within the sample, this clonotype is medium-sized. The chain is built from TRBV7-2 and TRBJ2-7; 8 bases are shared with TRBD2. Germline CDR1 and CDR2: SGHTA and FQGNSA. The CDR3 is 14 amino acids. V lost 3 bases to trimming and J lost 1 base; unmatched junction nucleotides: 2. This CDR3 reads CASSFAGGSYEQYF. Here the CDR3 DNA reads TGTGCCAGCAGCTTTGCGGGGGGTTCCTACGAGCAGTACTTC.

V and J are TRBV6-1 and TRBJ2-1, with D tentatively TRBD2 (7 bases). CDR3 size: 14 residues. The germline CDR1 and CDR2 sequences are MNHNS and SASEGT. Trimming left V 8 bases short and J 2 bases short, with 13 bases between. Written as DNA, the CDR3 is TGTGCCAGCGGTGGGGGGGACACCTACAATGAGCAGTTCTTC. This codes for CASGGGDTYNEQFF.

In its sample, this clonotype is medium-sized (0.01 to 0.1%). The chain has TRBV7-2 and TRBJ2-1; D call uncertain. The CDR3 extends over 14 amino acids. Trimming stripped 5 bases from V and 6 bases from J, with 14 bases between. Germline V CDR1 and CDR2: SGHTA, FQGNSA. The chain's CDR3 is CASSPQGSSNEQFF. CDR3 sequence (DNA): TGTGCCAGCAGCCCCCAAGGCAGTTCCAATGAGCAGTTCTTC.